These T cell receptor beta chains were read from a single sample in a study of human T cells and chemical hapten exposure. TCRdb reprocessed the RACE reads with MiXCR, giving one entry per CDR3 protein. The sample carries a few hundred thousand distinct CDR3 sequences, roughly 6% recorded once. The sequenced sample was whole blood, obtained in connection with sensitization to the hapten diphenylcyclopropenone (DPC). All receptors derive from a woman aged 18 to 35 with alopecia areata. Some clones in this sample may be carry-over from other donors' samples. CDR3s include the opening cysteine and the closing phenylalanine or tryptophan. D genes are given only for firm matches. Clone sizes are given selectively: once, few, many, or a class where the clone is expanded.

D gene: TRBD2; V gene: TRBV28; clone size: many; J gene: TRBJ2-3; CDR3 DNA: TGTGCCAGCAGTCTGGGACTAGATGTAGATACGCAGTATTTT; CDR3 protein: CASSLGLDVDTQYF
D gene: -; V gene: TRBV6-2/TRBV6-3; clone size: many; J gene: TRBJ2-2; CDR3 DNA: TGTGCCAGCAGTTACGTACTAGTTATAGGCACCGGGGAGCTGTTTTTT; CDR3 protein: CASSYVLVIGTGELFF
D gene: -; V gene: TRBV7-2; clone size: few; J gene: TRBJ2-1; CDR3 DNA: TGTGCCAGCAGGCTCCCCGCCCTCAATGAGCAGTTCTTC; CDR3 protein: CASRLPALNEQFF
D gene: -; V gene: TRBV7-7; clone size: -; J gene: TRBJ1-3; CDR3 DNA: TGTGCTAGCAGCCCAACCTTAGGGACGGATTTTTATTTCTCTGGAAACACCATATATTTT; CDR3 protein: CASSPTLGTDFYFSGNTIYF
D gene: -; V gene: TRBV7-9; clone size: -; J gene: TRBJ2-5; CDR3 DNA: TGTGCCAGCAGCTCCAGACGACGGTTACAAGAGACCCAGTACTTC; CDR3 protein: CASSSRRRLQETQYF
D gene: TRBD1; V gene: TRBV14; clone size: -; J gene: TRBJ1-1; CDR3 DNA: TGTGCCAGCAGCCGCAATAGTGACAGGGGGCTCGGTACTGAAGCTTTCTTT; CDR3 protein: CASSRNSDRGLGTEAFF
D gene: -; V gene: TRBV21-1; clone size: few; J gene: TRBJ2-1; CDR3 DNA: TGTGCCAGCAGCAAAGTGACTAGCGGGGGGAGCTCCTACAATGAGCAGTTCTTC; CDR3 protein: CASSKVTSGGSSYNEQFF
D gene: TRBD2; V gene: TRBV2; clone size: few; J gene: TRBJ2-7; CDR3 DNA: TGTGCCAGCACCGGGGAGGGTTACGAGCAGTACTTC; CDR3 protein: CASTGEGYEQYF
D gene: TRBD1; V gene: TRBV7-9; clone size: -; J gene: TRBJ2-5; CDR3 DNA: TGTGCCAGCAGCCCTAGACAGGGGGCATTCGAGACCCAGTACTTC; CDR3 protein: CASSPRQGAFETQYF
D gene: TRBD2; V gene: TRBV5-1; clone size: many; J gene: TRBJ2-5; CDR3 DNA: TGCGCCAGCAGCTCTCAGCGGGGGGGCCCGGTTGGTGAGACCCAGTACTTC; CDR3 protein: CASSSQRGGPVGETQYF
D gene: -; V gene: TRBV21-1; clone size: -; J gene: TRBJ2-4; CDR3 DNA: TGTGCCAGCAGCAGGGTACAGGGGAAGAACATTCAGTACTTC; CDR3 protein: CASSRVQGKNIQYF
D gene: TRBD1; V gene: TRBV12-3/TRBV12-4; clone size: -; J gene: TRBJ1-2; CDR3 DNA: TGTGCCAGCAGTTTAAGGGGGCCGGGCGGGAATGGCTACACCTTC; CDR3 protein: CASSLRGPGGNGYTF
D gene: TRBD1; V gene: TRBV4-3; clone size: many; J gene: TRBJ2-5; CDR3 DNA: TGCGCCAGCAGCCAGACCAAATCCGGGACAGGGGCCCCTCAGGAGACCCAGTACTTC; CDR3 protein: CASSQTKSGTGAPQETQYF
D gene: -; V gene: TRBV11-2; clone size: -; J gene: TRBJ1-2; CDR3 DNA: TGTGCCAGCAGCTTAGACCCGCAGGGGCTGCGGGGCTACACCTTC; CDR3 protein: CASSLDPQGLRGYTF
D gene: TRBD2; V gene: TRBV5-1; clone size: -; J gene: TRBJ2-6; CDR3 DNA: TGCGCCAGCAGCTTCGCTTCGACTAGCGGGGGGCTGGTTTCTTTC; CDR3 protein: CASSFASTSGGLVSF
D gene: TRBD1; V gene: TRBV4-3; clone size: few; J gene: TRBJ1-6; CDR3 DNA: TGCGCCAGCAGCCAAGGTCGTCGGGACAGACCGAATTCACCCCTCCACTTT; CDR3 protein: CASSQGRRDRPNSPLHF